The 20 T cell receptor beta chains given below trace back to one sample, sequenced in a study of blood T cells in healthy people across ages. It was with a sample-barcoded 5' primer and a J-beta primer mix that a second PCR of roughly 7 to 12 cycles was run. TCRdb fed the 5' RACE reads into MiXCR, producing one record per CDR3 protein. This table holds around 800,000 distinct CDR3 sequences, 50% to 65% found once. The specimen sequenced was blood. These receptors were collected from a man older than 75 in good health.

This chain uses TRBV9 with TRBJ2-1, with D perhaps assigned TRBD1 or TRBD2 (5 bases each). V dropped 4 bases and J dropped 6 bases, with 14 bases sitting between them. Germline V gene sequence: CDR1 SGDLS, CDR2 YYNGEE. This CDR3 has 14 amino acids. CDR3 amino acids: CASSPAGTFNEQFF. The CDR3 DNA is TGTGCCAGCAGCCCCGCCGGGACGTTCAATGAGCAGTTCTTC.

This clonotype was seen a few times. This sequence joins TRBV6-1 and TRBJ2-7; D possibly corresponds to TRBD2 (5 bases). V lost 7 bases and J 6 bases, leaving 10 bases between the germline ends. This CDR3 has 11 residues. CDR1 MNHNS and CDR2 SASEGT come from the germline V gene. The CDR3 sequence: CASIGLGEQYF. The CDR3 DNA reads TGTGCCAGCATTGGACTCGGCGAGCAGTACTTC.

CDR3 DNA sequence: TGTGCCAGCAGGGACGGACTCAATCAGCCCCAGCATTTT. As protein: CASRDGLNQPQHF. The chain recombines TRBV6-1 with TRBJ1-5; D uncertain. Looked up from germline, CDR1 is MNHNS and CDR2 is SASEGT. V was clipped by 6 bases and J by 3 bases, with 9 bases between them. The CDR3 totals 13 residues.

The genes are TRBV11-3 and TRBJ2-3, with 14 nucleotides matching TRBD2. Trimming cost V 5 bases and J 4 bases; bases outside gene matches: 5. Looked up from germline, CDR1 is SGHNT and CDR2 is YENEEA. This CDR3 is 16 amino acids long. CDR3 nucleotide sequence: TGTGCCAGCAGCCAGGGGACTAGCGGGAGCTCAGATACGCAGTATTTT. Protein: CASSQGTSGSSDTQYF.

V and J are TRBV5-8 and TRBJ2-4, with D perhaps TRBD2 (5 bases). This CDR3 region has 15 residues. V dropped 0 bases and J dropped 2 bases, with 9 bases sitting between them. Germline assignment: CDR1 SGHTS and CDR2 YDEGEE. The CDR3 coding sequence is TGTGCCAGCAGCTTGGCTAGAGGGCCCAAAAACATTCAGTACTTC. It codes for CASSLARGPKNIQYF. The full variable domain, rest sourced from reference TRBV5-8 and TRBJ2-4, is EAGVTQSPTHLIKTRGQQATLRCSPISGHTSVYWYQQALGLGLQFLLWYDEGEERNRGNFPPRFSGRQFPNYSSELNVNALELEDSALYLCASSLARGPKNIQYFGAGTRLSVL.

The chain recombines TRBV12-3 or TRBV12-4 with TRBJ2-1; D uncertain. Near its end, the DNA agrees better with TRBJ2-7, so the J call may be wrong. The CDR3 totals 13 residues. The CDR3 coding sequence is TGTGCCAGCAGTCCCTCCCAATACAATGAGCAGTACTTC. This sequence encodes CASSPSQYNEQYF.

This sequence joins TRBV4-1 and TRBJ1-6; 8 nucleotides line up with TRBD1. Germline lookup yields CDR1 MGHRA and CDR2 YSYEKL. This CDR3 comprises 17 residues. V was pared by 0 bases and J by 4 bases, with 5 bases of the junction left unmatched. In DNA, the CDR3 is TGCGCCAGCAGCCAAGAAGGGTGGACAGGGTATAATTCACCCCTCCACTTT. Amino acids: CASSQEGWTGYNSPLHF.

This sequence joins TRBV15 and TRBJ2-7; no firm D call. The CDR3 contains 13 residues. The germline V gene encodes CDR1 LNHNV and CDR2 YYDKDF (reference sequence). V gave up 4 bases and J gave up 1 base, with 8 bases separating them. CDR3 region: CATSKDLSYEQYF. The CDR3 nucleotides read TGTGCCACCAGCAAAGACTTGTCCTACGAGCAGTACTTC.

This clonotype was picked up a small number of times. The chain joins TRBV5-1 to TRBJ2-2; D not resolved. Per germline, CDR1 SGHRS and CDR2 YFSETQ. This CDR3 is 15 amino acids long. V was trimmed by 4 bases and J by 2 bases, leaving 12 bases between them. The CDR3 spells CASSARTSNTGELFF. DNA for the CDR3: TGCGCCAGCAGCGCCAGAACATCAAACACCGGGGAGCTGTTTTTT.

V is TRBV7-9 and J is TRBJ2-7, with TRBD2 identical over 10 bases. Germline CDR1 reads SEHNR; CDR2 reads FQNEAQ (reference sequence). CDR3 length equals 16 residues. With V trimmed by 7 bases and J by 1 base, 10 bases remained unmatched. CDR3 bases: TGTGCCAGCACCGAGAACCTGGGACTAGCGTCCTACGAGCAGTACTTC. It codes for CASTENLGLASYEQYF.

CDR3 sequence: CSVGLAGVVNEQFF. Here the CDR3 DNA reads TGCAGCGTTGGACTAGCGGGAGTAGTCAATGAGCAGTTCTTC. The chain combines TRBV29-1 with TRBJ2-1; TRBD2 aligns across 12 bases. The length of the CDR3 is 14 residues. V gave up 4 bases and J gave up 6 bases; unmatched junction bases: 4. Per the germline V gene, CDR1 is SQVTM and CDR2 is ANQGSEA.

The chain uses TRBV7-2 and TRBJ2-7, with 8 bases fitting TRBD1. The germline V gene has CDR1 SGHTA and CDR2 FQGNSA. Germline trimming cut 0 bases from V and 3 bases from J; bases unmatched to any gene: 10. The CDR3 has 17 amino acids. CDR3 sequence (DNA): TGTGCCAGCAGCTTAGCGACGTCGAGGACAGGGATCTACGAGCAGTACTTC. This gives the protein CASSLATSRTGIYEQYF.

This rearrangement joins TRBV12-3 or TRBV12-4 to TRBJ1-2, with D tentatively TRBD1 (5 bases). Trimming stripped 6 bases from V and 7 bases from J, with 18 bases between. The CDR3 runs 14 residues. CDR3 in amino acids: CASRPGTAFGGYTF. CDR3 coding DNA: TGTGCCAGCAGACCCGGGACGGCCTTTGGTGGCTACACCTTC.

This clonotype has more than one count but fewer than ten. The chain combines TRBV3-1 with TRBJ1-2; D unclear. This CDR3 is built from 12 residues. Germline CDR1 and CDR2: LGHDT and YNNKEL (reference sequence). V was shortened by 0 bases and J by 6 bases, with 5 bases between the two germline ends. The CDR3 region has the DNA TGTGCCAGCAGCCAAGAGTCTGATGGCTACACCTTC. Its translation: CASSQESDGYTF.

The V call is TRBV3-1, the J call TRBJ2-3, with TRBD2 matching over 11 bases. CDR1 and CDR2 from the germline V gene are LGHDT and YNNKEL (reference sequence). This CDR3 is built from 18 residues. The V and J ends lost 1 base and 14 bases, in that order; junction bases with no gene match: 20. The CDR3 DNA reads as TGTGCCAGCAGCCAAGGGGTCGGAGATAGCGGGAGGGGTAGATACGCGTATTTT. Protein product: CASSQGVGDSGRGRYAYF.

The genes are TRBV28 and TRBJ2-1; possibly TRBD1 or TRBD2 for D (5 bases each). The germline V gene encodes CDR1 MDHEN and CDR2 SYDVKM. The CDR3 consists of 16 residues. The V end was cut by 6 bases, the J end by 7 bases, with 22 bases between. CDR3 loop: CASRVPGWQGSNEQFF. CDR3 coding DNA: TGTGCCAGCAGGGTCCCGGGATGGCAGGGATCTAATGAGCAGTTCTTC.

This clonotype has a single count. The chain links TRBV20-1 to TRBJ2-7; D call uncertain. Germline V gene lookup returns CDR1 DFQATT and CDR2 SNEGSKA (reference sequence). The CDR3 length is 13 residues. V was clipped by 3 bases and J by 7 bases, with 16 bases between them. CDR3 sequence: CSASHPVVGEQYF. The CDR3, as DNA: TGCAGTGCTAGTCACCCGGTGGTGGGGGAGCAGTACTTC.

The chain couples TRBV29-1 to TRBJ1-5; no clear D gene. The ends were cut back, 5 bases at V and 1 base at J, with 12 bases in the middle. Germline V gene lookup returns CDR1 SQVTM and CDR2 ANQGSEA. The CDR3 is 14 amino acids. The CDR3, as DNA: TGCAGCGTTTCTTTGGGCGTGAGCAATCAGCCCCAGCATTTT. Its protein is CSVSLGVSNQPQHF. Filled out from reference TRBV29-1 and TRBJ1-5, the complete variable domain reads SAVISQKPSRDICQRGTSLTIQCQVDSQVTMMFWYRQQPGQSLTLIATANQGSEATYESGFVIDKFPISRPNLTFSTLTVSNMSPEDSSIYLCSVSLGVSNQPQHFGDGTRLSIL.

J is TRBJ2-1 and V is TRBV20-1, with D perhaps given as TRBD1 or TRBD2 (5 bases each). The CDR3 has 15 residues. CDR1 and CDR2 from the germline V gene are DFQATT and SNEGSKA (reference sequence). Trimming shortened V by 6 bases and J by 0 bases, and 15 bases separated the two germline ends. The CDR3 nucleotides read TGCAGTGCAGGGGACGCGGGCAGCTCCTACAATGAGCAGTTCTTC. It yields the protein CSAGDAGSSYNEQFF.

The V call is TRBV7-3, the J call TRBJ2-3; 9 nucleotides match TRBD2. V lost 0 bases, J lost 1 base, and 2 bases stayed unmatched. CDR1 and CDR2 from the germline V gene are SGHTA and FQGTGA. This CDR3 has 16 residues. In nucleotides, the CDR3 is TGTGCCAGCAGCTTAACCAGACTAGCGGGCACAGATACGCAGTATTTT. It codes for CASSLTRLAGTDTQYF.